The rows below give T cell receptor beta chains drawn from one sample of a study of shared clonotypes between healthy human individuals. The data were produced by immunoSEQ multiplex PCR, yet TCRdb's version contains in-frame clones alone and is incomplete. The repertoire holds about 580,000 clones, nearly 98% seen once, with 0.3% in the top ten. Sequences were obtained from naive CD8+ T cells sorted from blood. The receptors were gathered from a man in his thirties or forties in good health. Both conserved end residues are part of each CDR3. Fields, in order: V gene, J gene, clone size, D gene, CDR3 DNA, CDR3 protein. D genes are given only for firm matches. Expanded clones are given a class, and other clones once, few, many or no size at all.

TRBV27,TRBJ1-5,.,TRBD1,TGTGCCAGCAGTTTGTCACGGCGGGGGACAGGGGTTGGCCAGCCCCAGCATTTT,CASSLSRRGTGVGQPQHF
TRBV14,TRBJ1-1,.,.,TGTGCCAGCAGCCAAGCAGGACAGAGTCACACTGAAGCTTTCTTT,CASSQAGQSHTEAFF
TRBV29-1,TRBJ1-2,.,TRBD1,TGCAGCGTTGAGCCCAAGGGACAGGGTTATGGCTACACCTTC,CSVEPKGQGYGYTF
TRBV4-2,TRBJ2-1,.,TRBD2,TGTGCCAGCAGCCAAGAGGGGACTAGCCCCTACAATGAGCAGTTCTTC,CASSQEGTSPYNEQFF
TRBV29-1,TRBJ2-5,.,TRBD2,TGCAGCGTTCAGACCGGGACTAGTTTGGAGACCCAGTACTTC,CSVQTGTSLETQYF
TRBV9,TRBJ1-1,.,.,TGTGCCAGCAGCGTTGGACCGACAGGGAACACTGAAGCTTTCTTT,CASSVGPTGNTEAFF
TRBV10-3,TRBJ1-1,.,TRBD1,TGTGCCATCAGTTCCGGGACAGGGAACACTGAAGCTTTCTTT,CAISSGTGNTEAFF
TRBV29-1,TRBJ2-1,.,TRBD2,TGCAGCGTTGAATCGGGACAGGGTAGACTAGCGGGACACTACAATGAGCAGTTCTTC,CSVESGQGRLAGHYNEQFF
TRBV4-1,TRBJ1-1,once,.,TGCGCCAGCAGCCAAGTCGAAGCACTGAACACTGAAGCTTTCTTT,CASSQVEALNTEAFF
TRBV7-9,TRBJ2-1,.,TRBD2,TGTGCCAGCAGACCCTCGGGAGGGAGCTCCTACAATGAGCAGTTCTTC,CASRPSGGSSYNEQFF
TRBV19,TRBJ2-3,.,TRBD1,TGTGCCACTACCAGACAGGGTAGAACAGATACGCAGTATTTT,CATTRQGRTDTQYF
TRBV18,TRBJ1-1,.,.,TGTGCCAGCTCATTAGGGGCAAACCTTAACACTGAAGCTTTCTTT,CASSLGANLNTEAFF
TRBV27,TRBJ1-1,.,TRBD1,TGTGCCAGCAGTCCGATCTCAGGGGGCGTCACTGAAGCTTTCTTT,CASSPISGGVTEAFF
TRBV19,TRBJ2-5,.,.,TGTGCCAGTAGTTATGGACCTCCGTACCAAGAGACCCAGTACTTC,CASSYGPPYQETQYF
TRBV4-3,TRBJ1-2,.,TRBD1,TGCGCCAGCAGCCAGTTCGGGACAGGAAATAATGGCTACACCTTC,CASSQFGTGNNGYTF
TRBV2,TRBJ1-3,.,TRBD1,TGTGCCAGCAGTGTGGGACAGGCTGTGGACACCATATATTTT,CASSVGQAVDTIYF
TRBV18,TRBJ2-3,.,.,TGTGCCAGCTCACCACCACGCGGGGCGGCAGATACGCAGTATTTT,CASSPPRGAADTQYF
TRBV27,TRBJ2-5,.,TRBD2,TGTGCCAGCAGTCCCCACGGACTAGCGGGAGGTATAATGGAGACCCAGTACTTC,CASSPHGLAGGIMETQYF
TRBV6-5,TRBJ2-5,.,.,TGTGCCAGCAGTTACGAGACGCACCAAGAGACCCAGTACTTC,CASSYETHQETQYF
TRBV10-3,TRBJ2-7,.,.,TGTGCCATCAGTGAGAATAAGTTGACCCGGACCTACGAGCAGTACTTC,CAISENKLTRTYEQYF
TRBV11-2,TRBJ2-7,.,.,TGTGCCAGCAGCTTGCAGCTTACGACCGACTACGAGCAGTACTTC,CASSLQLTTDYEQYF
TRBV6-1,TRBJ2-7,.,.,TGTGCCAGCAGTGCGTACTACGAGCAGTACTTC,CASSAYYEQYF
TRBV5-4,TRBJ1-1,.,.,TGTGCCAGCAGCTTTGGTTCCACTGAAGCTTTCTTT,CASSFGSTEAFF
TRBV29-1,TRBJ2-1,.,.,TGCAGCGTTGAACTAGCGAGATTCGACAATGAGCAGTTCTTC,CSVELARFDNEQFF
TRBV20-1,TRBJ1-2,.,.,TGCAGTGCTAGAGAGGGGTATGGCTACACCTTC,CSAREGYGYTF
TRBV27,TRBJ1-5,.,.,TGTGCCAAACAGGTATTGAGGAATCAGCCCCAGCATTTT,CAKQVLRNQPQHF
TRBV4-2,TRBJ2-1,.,TRBD2,TGTGCCAGCAGTCAAGGGTTAGGACTAGGTATGGAGCAGTTCTTC,CASSQGLGLGMEQFF
TRBV5-1,TRBJ1-2,.,.,TGCGCCAGCAGCTGGGAGCGGGACTCCCGGAATGGCTACACCTTC,CASSWERDSRNGYTF
TRBV9,TRBJ1-5,.,.,TGTGCCAGCAGCGTAGGCGACCCTATGGACCCGGGGGGCAATCAGCCCCAGCATTTT,CASSVGDPMDPGGNQPQHF
TRBV7-9,TRBJ2-1,once,TRBD2,TGTGCCAGCAGCTTTACTAGCGCCCGCCCCTTCACATACAATGAGCAGTTCTTC,CASSFTSARPFTYNEQFF
TRBV11-2,TRBJ2-2,once,.,TGTGCCAGCAGCCCCCGTTATACCGGGGAGCTGTTTTTT,CASSPRYTGELFF
TRBV15,TRBJ2-2,.,.,TGTGCCACCGGGGCAATCAACACCGGGGAGCTGTTTTTT,CATGAINTGELFF
TRBV4-1,TRBJ2-7,once,.,TGCGCCAGCAGCGTCACAGGGAACGAGCAGTACTTC,CASSVTGNEQYF
TRBV13,TRBJ2-1,.,TRBD2,TGTGCCAGCAGCCCCGGAGGAGCTAGCGGGAGTTGGAATGAGCAGTTCTTC,CASSPGGASGSWNEQFF
TRBV7-9,TRBJ2-1,.,.,TGTGCCAGCAGCCCATCTAGGGGAGAGTCCTACAATGAGCAGTTCTTC,CASSPSRGESYNEQFF
TRBV13,TRBJ2-7,once,TRBD1,TGTGCCAGCAGCGCCTCCGGGACAGGGGAGGGGGACGAGCAGTACTTC,CASSASGTGEGDEQYF
TRBV6-1,TRBJ2-7,.,.,TGTGCCAGCAGTGTAGGGGGCGGGAGCCGGAACGAGCAGTACTTC,CASSVGGGSRNEQYF
TRBV29-1,TRBJ2-5,.,.,TGCAGCGTTGAGTGGGTCACGGAAGAGACCCAGTACTTC,CSVEWVTEETQYF
TRBV13,TRBJ2-5,.,.,TGTGCCAGCAGCTTGATTAGACAGGATGAAGAGACCCAGTACTTC,CASSLIRQDEETQYF
TRBV10-3,TRBJ2-2,.,.,TGTGCCATCAGTGAGTCGAAGGGGACCGGGGAGCTGTTTTTT,CAISESKGTGELFF
TRBV5-4,TRBJ1-1,.,.,TGTGCCAGCAGCCCGTGGGGGGACGTTAACACTGAAGCTTTCTTT,CASSPWGDVNTEAFF
TRBV15,TRBJ2-7,.,.,TGTGCCACCAGCACAACGTCCGGGAACCCCTACGAGCAGTACTTC,CATSTTSGNPYEQYF
TRBV15,TRBJ1-5,.,TRBD1,TGTGCCACCAGCAGAGACAGGGGGCAGGGTCAGCCCCAGCATTTT,CATSRDRGQGQPQHF
TRBV7-9,TRBJ2-7,.,.,TGTGCCAGCGCCCTGGGGGGACAGCCGTCTGAGCAGTACTTC,CASALGGQPSEQYF
TRBV11-2,TRBJ1-2,once,TRBD1,TGTGCCAGCAGCTTAGCCCCAGGGGGTTATGGCTACACCTTC,CASSLAPGGYGYTF
TRBV27,TRBJ2-2,.,.,TGTGCCAGCGGTGGGGGCCTAAGGGCCGGGGAGCTGTTTTTT,CASGGGLRAGELFF
TRBV7-2,TRBJ2-1,.,TRBD2,TGTGCCAGCAGACCTACTAGCGGAGACAATGAGCAGTTCTTC,CASRPTSGDNEQFF
TRBV28,TRBJ1-5,.,.,TGTGCCAGCAGAGATAGAGGCAATCAGCCCCAGCATTTT,CASRDRGNQPQHF
TRBV5-1,TRBJ2-7,.,TRBD1,TGCGCCAGCAGCTTGCAAAGGGGGCTAGCCTACGAGCAGTACTTC,CASSLQRGLAYEQYF
TRBV27,TRBJ2-5,.,TRBD2,TGTGCCAGCACGGGACTAGCGGGAGGCCTCCAAGAGACCCAGTACTTC,CASTGLAGGLQETQYF
TRBV4-1,TRBJ2-7,.,.,TGCGCCAGTGGAAATTGGAACGAGCAGTACTTC,CASGNWNEQYF
TRBV2,TRBJ2-2,.,.,TGTGCCAGCAGACGGGACGGCCAGTACGGCCGGGAGCTGTTTTTT,CASRRDGQYGRELFF
TRBV27,TRBJ2-3,.,.,TGTGCCAGCAACCACTATTCCGGAGACACAGATACGCAGTATTTT,CASNHYSGDTDTQYF
TRBV20-1,TRBJ1-1,.,.,TGCAGTGCCCCCAGCCCGGCTGAAGCTTTCTTT,CSAPSPAEAFF
TRBV6-6,TRBJ2-7,.,.,TGTGCCAGCAGTTACTCAGAGAGGGCGCCCACAGGGGAGCAGTACTTC,CASSYSERAPTGEQYF